The T cell receptor beta chain described here comes from a study of T cells in tumors and immune-related adverse events (dated by TCRdb to the early 2020s). Notes on this clone: Its antigen is currently not known. Base qualities are not provided; no much larger clone lies one nucleotide away.

This specimen's treatment or condition label, per the study, means: nivolumab (PD-1 blockade) given before sampling. The DNeasy Blood and Tissue Kit was used to extract DNA from formalin-fixed paraffin-embedded specimens. The immunoSEQ assay was used to amplify and sequence the TCR beta locus, producing bulk TCR Vbeta CDR3 data. Processing in the source paper ran as follows. CDR3s were excluded if they were non-productive, were shorter than 7 amino acids, or did not start with C or end with F/W. Analysis was limited to specimens with at least 1000 reads, and clonotypes were defined at the amino acid level. To compute clonality, Pielou's evenness was subtracted from 1. To equalize library sizes, abundance-weighted random subsampling with replacement was performed and repeated 100 times so that 95% confidence intervals could be reported. Repertoire overlap was quantified with the Morisita overlap index, and the top 40 clones per specimen were checked for overlap with the irAE. In its TCRdb copy, this immuneACCESS table keeps in-frame sequences only and misses some clones. Where compared with another copy, unresolved V genes explain less than half of these, and the others have no known cause. V and J calls and clone size follow that table, whereas D and trimming were derived from the DNA. This sample holds 2,000 to 2,500 clones; 83% were observed only once. The ten biggest clones cover around 6.5% of the sample.

The germline V gene specifies SGHNT as CDR1 and YENEEA as CDR2. After removal of 2 bases from V and 6 bases from J, the junction retains 5 bases not matched to a gene. From the cysteine through the phenylalanine, the CDR3 covers 14 amino acids. The DNA shown is the 42-base CDR3, in frame from base 1. The chain uses TRBV11-3 and TRBJ2-7, with 9 central nucleotides matching TRBD2. This TCR derives from a female donor with metastatic renal cell carcinoma. The starting material was tumor tissue, obtained from a patient treated with anti-PD-1 therapy. Read as DNA, the sequence is TGTGCCAGCAGCTTATCGAGCGGGAGGACCGAGCAGTACTTC. This yields the protein CASSLSSGRTEQYF.